This T cell receptor (beta chain) was sequenced in a study of T-cell reconstitution after alpha-beta-depleted transplantation in children. This CDR3 contains 18 residues. Trimming took 0 bases from V and 8 from J, leaving 25 bases between them. Germline-derived CDR1 and CDR2 are SGHRS and YFSETQ. The study, taken as a whole, reports: The study reportedly traced alpha-beta T cells about two months after transplant to several hundred expanded graft clones. Recipient T cells and thymic progenitors that survived were the source of the high TCRbeta diversity seen at day 60 in some patients.

At least ten counts were recorded for this clonotype. As yet, its antigen is unknown. Preparing the TCRbeta library involved the use of unique molecular identifiers. TCRdb reanalysed the PCR reads using MiXCR and keeps one entry per CDR3 protein. The table lists about 260,000 distinct CDR3 sequences, approximately 8.9% of them singletons. Specimen: PBMCs, mostly from graft donor cells, collected 180 days after TCRalphabeta/CD19-depleted stem cell transplant. The source of this sequence is a male patient younger than 18 who had a stem cell transplant for acute lymphoblastic leukemia, so the T cells may come from the graft donor. V gene TRBV5-1 combines with J gene TRBJ2-3, with D perhaps matching TRBD2 (7 bases). CDR3 in DNA: TGCGCCAGCAGCTTGGAAAAGACAAACAGGGTCTCGGGGGGTACGCAGTATTTT. Translation: CASSLEKTNRVSGGTQYF.